A single sample gave rise to the 9 T cell receptor beta chains below, sequenced in a study of blood T cell repertoires in COVID-19. Sequencing was performed with immunoSEQ multiplex PCR; in TCRdb, only in-frame clones are kept and a portion is missing. The table lists roughly 330,000 clones, around 87% of them singletons. The sequencing input was PBMCs or T cells enriched from blood (not recorded which). The source of these receptors is a woman aged 25 to 39 who had recovered from COVID-19.

This chain uses TRBV5-1 with TRBJ1-2, with D tentatively TRBD1 (6 bases). V lost 4 bases and J lost 2, with 15 bases in between. The CDR3 loop spans 15 amino acids. CDR1 SGHRS and CDR2 YFSETQ come from the germline V gene. The chain's CDR3 is CASSGTLQGNYGYTF. The DNA of the CDR3 is TGCGCCAGCAGCGGAACTCTACAGGGAAACTATGGCTACACCTTC.

This chain links TRBV9 with TRBJ1-5; D not resolved. The CDR3 sequence is 14 residues long. Germline V gene data show CDR1 as SGDLS and CDR2 as YYNGEE. Trimming shortened V by 4 bases and J by 6 bases, and 14 bases separated the two germline ends. The CDR3 is CASSPGRVPQPQHF. For the CDR3, the DNA is TGTGCCAGCAGCCCCGGGAGGGTTCCTCAGCCCCAGCATTTT.

V is TRBV5-6 and J is TRBJ1-5, with TRBD1 as a possible D gene (6 bases). V lost 0 bases, J lost 6 bases, and 13 bases lay in between. Germline assignment: CDR1 SGHDT and CDR2 YYEEEE. The CDR3 has 15 amino acids. CDR3 DNA sequence: TGTGCCAGCAGCTTGGGGGGGGGCGAAGGTCAGCCCCAGCATTTT. It is translated as CASSLGGGEGQPQHF.

The chain combines TRBV5-1 with TRBJ2-1, with 9 bases aligning to TRBD1. The V and J ends lost 4 bases and 4 bases, in that order; junction bases with no gene match: 9. The length of the CDR3 is 16 residues. Germline-derived CDR1 and CDR2 are SGHRS and YFSETQ. CDR3 loop: CASSLTTGGGYNEQFF. CDR3 nucleotides: TGCGCCAGCAGCCTAACTACAGGGGGCGGATACAATGAGCAGTTCTTC.

This chain links TRBV21-1 with TRBJ1-6; the table gives TRBD1 as D, unverified against the DNA. TRBV21-1 counts as a pseudogene. The length of the CDR3 is 19 residues. CDR3 bases: TGTGCCAGCAGCAAAGGATTGGACAGGAGGCCCCGGCGGCATTCACCCCTCCACTTT. Its translation: CASSKGLDRRPRRHSPLHF.

With regard to this clone: An end of the junction does not agree with germline; a read error may underlie this. The rearrangement uses TRBV27 and TRBJ2-7, with 8 bases identical to TRBD1. This CDR3 region has 13 residues. Germline CDR1 reads MNHEY; CDR2 reads SMNVEV (reference sequence). As DNA, the CDR3 is TGTGCCAGCAGTTACAGGGACAGGCGGGCGACAACCTTC. Its translation is CASSYRDRRATTF.

The CDR3 coding sequence is TGTGCCAGCAGTTTACTGGGTGCGGCAGCGCTAGCCAAAAACATTCAGTACTTC. Its translation is CASSLLGAAALAKNIQYF. The gene calls are TRBV28 and TRBJ2-4; no clear D. The CDR3 is made up of 18 amino acids. V lost 2 bases to trimming and J lost 0 bases, with 17 bases between them. The germline CDR1 and CDR2 sequences are MDHEN and SYDVKM. The full variable domain, its missing parts supplied by reference TRBV28 and TRBJ2-4, is DVKVTQSSRYLVKRTGEKVFLECVQDMDHENMFWYRQDPGLGLRLIYFSYDVKMKEKGDIPEGYSVSREKKERFSLILESASTNQTSMYLCASSLLGAAALAKNIQYFGAGTRLSVL.

This clone showed up many times. The chain joins TRBV5-6 to TRBJ1-2, with D hard to call. The V and J ends lost 3 bases and 4 bases respectively, with 7 bases between them. The CDR3 contains 12 residues. Germline V gene data show CDR1 as SGHDT and CDR2 as YYEEEE. CDR3 sequence: CASSSTVYGYTF. As DNA, the CDR3 is TGTGCCAGCAGCTCAACGGTCTATGGCTACACCTTC.

This chain links TRBV30 with TRBJ1-4; weak D call: TRBD1 (6 bases). CDR3 length: 13 amino acids. CDR1 GTSNPN and CDR2 SVGIG come from the germline V gene (reference sequence). V was shortened by 2 bases and J by 5 bases, with 9 bases between the two germline ends. CDR3 in DNA: TGTGCCTGGAGTCACAGGGAGAATGAAAAACTGTTTTTT. This sequence encodes CAWSHRENEKLFF. The full variable domain, its missing parts supplied by reference TRBV30 and TRBJ1-4, is SQTIHQWPATLVQPVGSPLSLECTVEGTSNPNLYWYRQAAGRGLQLLFYSVGIGQISSEVPQNLSASRPQDRQFILSSKKLLLSDSGFYLCAWSHRENEKLFFGSGTQLSVL.